The 27 T cell receptor beta chains presented below share a single source sample, sequenced in a study of T cell changes during pregnancy in multiple sclerosis. The assay was immunoSEQ multiplex PCR, and TCRdb's table has in-frame clones only and misses some. The repertoire holds about 110,000 clones, with about 89% as singletons. Material: peripheral blood, obtained before pregnancy. The receptors here all came from a female donor with multiple sclerosis, enrolled in a pregnancy study.

V gene TRBV4-1 combines with J gene TRBJ2-7, with TRBD1 identical over 7 bases. The CDR3 contains 15 residues. Trimming took 0 bases from V and 6 from J; bases not matched to a gene: 8. Germline-derived CDR1 and CDR2 are MGHRA and YSYEKL. CDR3 sequence reads: CASSQDNRGIGEQYF. DNA for the CDR3: TGCGCCAGCAGCCAAGATAACAGGGGAATTGGCGAGCAGTACTTC.

The chain has TRBV11-2 and TRBJ2-7; 8 bases align to TRBD1. Per germline, CDR1 SGHAT and CDR2 FQNNGV. The CDR3 consists of 15 residues. The junction had 6 bases not matched to a gene; V was cut back by 1 base and J by 4 bases. The CDR3 DNA reads as TGTGCCAGCAGCTTAGCCCTGGACAGGGCGTACGAGCAGTACTTC. It is translated as CASSLALDRAYEQYF. Variable domain in full (rest from reference TRBV11-2 and TRBJ2-7): EAGVAQSPRYKIIEKRQSVAFWCNPISGHATLYWYQQILGQGPKLLIQFQNNGVVDDSQLPKDRFSAERLKGVDSTLKIQPAKLEDSAVYLCASSLALDRAYEQYFGPGTRLTVT.

This sequence joins TRBV5-1 and TRBJ2-1, with D unclear. The ends were cut back, 3 bases at V and 2 bases at J, with 3 bases in the middle. There are 12 residues in the CDR3. The germline gives CDR1 SGHRS, CDR2 YFSETQ. Written as DNA, the CDR3 is TGCGCCAGCAGCTCCGCCTACAATGAGCAGTTCTTC. The encoded protein is CASSSAYNEQFF.

The chain combines TRBV28 with TRBJ1-1; TRBD1 aligns across 7 bases. The CDR3 contains 16 residues. Germline-derived CDR1 and CDR2 are MDHEN and SYDVKM. The trim removed 1 base at V and 1 base at J, leaving 6 bases unmatched. This CDR3 reads CASSLYPGQRNTEAFF. The CDR3 DNA reads as TGTGCCAGCAGTTTATACCCGGGACAGAGGAACACTGAAGCTTTCTTT.

In its sample, this clone was seen many times. The chain carries TRBV29-1 and TRBJ2-6, with TRBD2 matching 8 bases. This CDR3 region has 16 residues. The V gene's germline CDR1 is SQVTM and CDR2 ANQGSEA. The J segment lost 1 base and the V segment lost 3 bases, leaving 5 bases of the junction unmatched. CDR3 region: CSVEVGGASGANVLTF. The CDR3 coding sequence is TGCAGCGTTGAGGTCGGGGGGGCATCTGGGGCCAACGTCCTGACTTTC.

The chain carries TRBV7-8 and TRBJ1-5; 10 nucleotides agree with TRBD1. The CDR3 is 18 residues long. The J segment lost 0 bases and the V segment lost 5 bases, leaving 10 bases of the junction unmatched. Germline loops: CDR1 SGHVS, CDR2 FQNEAQ. The CDR3 region is CASSTRTGGLNSNQPQHF. CDR3 in DNA: TGTGCCAGCAGCACTCGGACAGGGGGGCTCAATAGCAATCAGCCCCAGCATTTT.

The chain links TRBV5-1 to TRBJ1-5, with 7 positions matching TRBD1. V shed 0 bases, J shed 0 bases, and the junction held 9 bases outside the gene matches. CDR1 is SGHRS, CDR2 YFSETQ, per germline. This CDR3 region has 18 residues. The CDR3 spells CASSLGPRDRNSNQPQHF. The CDR3 bases are TGCGCCAGCAGCTTGGGACCCCGGGACAGAAATAGCAATCAGCCCCAGCATTTT.

The V and J genes are TRBV7-9 and TRBJ2-2; maybe TRBD1 (6 bases). Germline lookup yields CDR1 SEHNR and CDR2 FQNEAQ (reference sequence). Trimming took off 2 bases at V and 5 bases at J, with 15 bases between the two ends. CDR3 length equals 16 residues. The CDR3 DNA sequence: TGTGCCAGCAGCTTACAGGGGCCCGTTGATACCGGGGAGCTGTTTTTT. Its translation: CASSLQGPVDTGELFF.

The chain combines TRBV6-6 with TRBJ2-1; TRBD2 is a possible D gene (6 bases). The CDR3 sequence is 12 residues long. CDR1 and CDR2 (germline): MNHNY, SVGAGI (reference sequence). Trimming took 6 bases from V and 10 from J, leaving 13 bases between them. The CDR3 loop reads CASRGLEYEQFF. CDR3 coding DNA: TGTGCCAGCAGGGGACTTGAGTACGAGCAGTTCTTC.

The V gene is TRBV7-8, the J gene TRBJ2-1; D is perhaps TRBD1 (6 bases). Germline V gives CDR1 SGHVS, CDR2 FQNEAQ. The length of the CDR3 is 14 residues. V was trimmed by 5 bases and J by 4 bases, leaving 12 bases between them. Written as DNA, the CDR3 is TGTGCCAGCAGCAGACAGGAGATATACAATGAGCAGTTCTTC. Amino acids: CASSRQEIYNEQFF.

The chain recombines TRBV7-8 with TRBJ2-7, with TRBD1 matching 12 bases. CDR3 length: 14 residues. V lost 4 bases, J lost 3 bases, and 1 base stayed unmatched. Germline V gene lookup returns CDR1 SGHVS and CDR2 FQNEAQ. In DNA, the CDR3 is TGTGCCAGCAGCTGGGACAGGGGGCTCTACGAGCAGTACTTC. This translates into CASSWDRGLYEQYF.

Written as DNA, the CDR3 is TGTGCCAGCAGTTTATCCCCTGCAGAAATCTATGGCTACACCTTC. Its protein is CASSLSPAEIYGYTF. V usage is TRBV28 and J usage is TRBJ1-2; D is undetermined. There are 15 residues in the CDR3. Looked up from germline, CDR1 is MDHEN and CDR2 is SYDVKM. Trimming stripped 1 base from V and 4 bases from J, with 13 bases between.

The CDR3 reads CASSFPGTSGRSSYEQYF. Written as DNA, the CDR3 is TGTGCCAGCAGTTTTCCGGGGACTAGCGGGAGAAGCTCCTACGAGCAGTACTTC. The J gene is TRBJ2-7, the V gene TRBV27, with TRBD2 matching over 14 bases. The ends lost 3 bases at V and 0 bases at J; junction bases unmatched: 7. The CDR3 consists of 18 residues. Germline lookup yields CDR1 MNHEY and CDR2 SMNVEV (reference sequence).

The V and J genes are TRBV28 and TRBJ1-5; possible D gene TRBD1, 6 bases. The CDR3 totals 12 residues. Germline CDR1 MDHEN, CDR2 SYDVKM. V was cut by 4 bases and J by 7 bases, with 8 bases left in between. As DNA, the CDR3 is TGTGCCAGCAGTTCAGGGGAACAGCCCCAGCATTTT. Its translation: CASSSGEQPQHF. The full variable domain, with the rest looked up from reference TRBV28 and TRBJ1-5, is DVKVTQSSRYLVKRTGEKVFLECVQDMDHENMFWYRQDPGLGLRLIYFSYDVKMKEKGDIPEGYSVSREKKERFSLILESASTNQTSMYLCASSSGEQPQHFGDGTRLSIL.

This clone has only one observation. The chain is built from TRBV19 and TRBJ2-1, with 11 bases fitting TRBD2. Germline CDR1 LNHDA, CDR2 SQIVND (reference sequence). The CDR3 loop spans 16 amino acids. J lost 9 bases, V lost 4 bases, and 11 bases had no gene match. The CDR3 here is CASSTVAGGPRSEQFF. In DNA, the CDR3 is TGTGCCAGTAGTACGGTAGCGGGAGGGCCGAGATCTGAGCAGTTCTTC. Full variable domain (rest looked up from reference TRBV19 and TRBJ2-1): DGGITQSPKYLFRKEGQNVTLSCEQNLNHDAMYWYRQDPGQGLRLIYYSQIVNDFQKGDIAEGYSVSREKKESFPLTVTSAQKNPTAFYLCASSTVAGGPRSEQFFGPGTRLTVL.

The rearrangement uses TRBV14 and TRBJ1-6; D not certain. V was cut by 0 bases and J by 9 bases, with 15 bases left in between. The CDR3 is 16 amino acids. From germline, CDR1 is SGHDN and CDR2 FVKESK. In nucleotides, the CDR3 is TGTGCCAGCAGCCAAGATTCGGGCGGGTGGGTTTCACCCCTCCACTTT. Protein: CASSQDSGGWVSPLHF.

V gene TRBV14 combines with J gene TRBJ1-3; D is unresolved. The V gene's germline CDR1 is SGHDN and CDR2 FVKESK. This CDR3 contains 12 residues. Trimming left V 8 bases short and J 3 bases short, with 8 bases between. The DNA of the CDR3 is TGTGCCAGCCCTACAGATGGAAACACCATATATTTT. Encoded protein: CASPTDGNTIYF.

The CDR3 region is CASKLATSGNTIYF. The CDR3 DNA reads as TGTGCCAGCAAGTTGGCAACCTCTGGAAACACCATATATTTT. This chain connects TRBV6-6 to TRBJ1-3; no firm D call. The CDR3 has 14 amino acids. Germline V gene lookup returns CDR1 MNHNY and CDR2 SVGAGI (reference sequence). V was cut by 7 bases and J by 0 bases, with 10 bases left in between.

The chain employs TRBV2 and TRBJ1-6, with no clear D. Germline CDR1 is SNHLY and CDR2 is FYNNEI. V was clipped by 4 bases and J by 4 bases, with 8 bases between them. The CDR3 runs to 14 residues. CDR3 residues: CASSVSGYNSPLHF. In DNA form, the CDR3 reads TGTGCCAGCAGTGTTTCAGGTTATAATTCACCCCTCCACTTT.

The rearrangement uses TRBV6-5 and TRBJ1-5; 9 positions agree with TRBD1. Germline lookup yields CDR1 MNHEY and CDR2 SVGAGI. V was pared by 6 bases and J by 6 bases, with 3 bases of the junction left unmatched. CDR3 length equals 13 residues. In DNA, the CDR3 is TGTGCCAGCAGGCCGACAGGGGGTCAGCCCCAGCATTTT. Amino acids: CASRPTGGQPQHF.

This chain links TRBV2 with TRBJ2-2; 8 bases fit TRBD2. The J segment lost 5 bases and the V segment lost 4 bases, leaving 6 bases of the junction unmatched. The V gene's germline CDR1 is SNHLY and CDR2 FYNNEI. The CDR3 length is 15 residues. The CDR3 DNA is TGTGCCAGCAGTGGCGGGGGGCCCGGGACCGGGGAGCTGTTTTTT. Residues: CASSGGGPGTGELFF.

The chain joins TRBV25-1 to TRBJ1-3; weak D call: TRBD1 (5 bases). The V gene's germline CDR1 is MGHDK and CDR2 SYGVNS. The CDR3 covers 15 residues. The germline V and J ends were trimmed by 1 base and 3 bases, with 10 bases remaining between them. The CDR3: CASSESRGDGNTIYF. CDR3 bases: TGTGCCAGCAGTGAATCCCGGGGGGATGGAAACACCATATATTTT.

The chain combines TRBV27 with TRBJ1-5; TRBD1 matches at 10 bases. CDR1 and CDR2 from the germline V gene are MNHEY and SMNVEV (reference sequence). CDR3 length: 17 residues. The ends lost 6 bases at V and 4 bases at J; junction bases unmatched: 12. This CDR3 is CASRDFTGTGENQPQHF. DNA for the CDR3: TGTGCCAGCAGGGATTTTACCGGGACAGGGGAGAATCAGCCCCAGCATTTT.

The chain uses TRBV28 and TRBJ2-1; 13 bases are a match to TRBD2. The CDR3 has 17 residues. Trimming at V came to 3 bases and at J to 5 bases, leaving 7 bases not matched to a gene. Germline V gives CDR1 MDHEN, CDR2 SYDVKM. CDR3 DNA: TGTGCCAGCAGTTTGTGGACTAGCGGGAGTCTCCACAATGAGCAGTTCTTC. Its translation is CASSLWTSGSLHNEQFF.

This rearrangement joins TRBV19 to TRBJ2-3, with a weak D call TRBD2 (6 bases). The CDR3 consists of 16 residues. CDR1 and CDR2 (germline): LNHDA, SQIVND (reference sequence). Trimming stripped 0 bases from V and 1 base from J, with 11 bases between. CDR3 region: CASSIDLASGTDTQYF. The CDR3 DNA sequence: TGTGCCAGTAGTATAGATCTGGCTAGCGGCACAGATACGCAGTATTTT.

The chain carries TRBV30 and TRBJ2-1, with 11 bases aligning to TRBD2. The CDR3 totals 15 residues. The germline V gene encodes CDR1 GTSNPN and CDR2 SVGIG (reference sequence). The trim removed 5 bases at V and 10 bases at J, leaving 13 bases unmatched. CDR3 DNA sequence: TGTGCCTGGCAAAGCACGGGACTAGCGGAACGAGAGCAGTTCTTC. This translates into CAWQSTGLAEREQFF.

V usage is TRBV2 and J usage is TRBJ1-5, with D perhaps TRBD1 (5 bases). The CDR3 loop spans 13 amino acids. The germline V gene encodes CDR1 SNHLY and CDR2 FYNNEI. The CDR3 spells CACSTDSNQPQHF. CDR3 DNA: TGTGCTTGCTCGACAGATAGCAATCAGCCCCAGCATTTT.